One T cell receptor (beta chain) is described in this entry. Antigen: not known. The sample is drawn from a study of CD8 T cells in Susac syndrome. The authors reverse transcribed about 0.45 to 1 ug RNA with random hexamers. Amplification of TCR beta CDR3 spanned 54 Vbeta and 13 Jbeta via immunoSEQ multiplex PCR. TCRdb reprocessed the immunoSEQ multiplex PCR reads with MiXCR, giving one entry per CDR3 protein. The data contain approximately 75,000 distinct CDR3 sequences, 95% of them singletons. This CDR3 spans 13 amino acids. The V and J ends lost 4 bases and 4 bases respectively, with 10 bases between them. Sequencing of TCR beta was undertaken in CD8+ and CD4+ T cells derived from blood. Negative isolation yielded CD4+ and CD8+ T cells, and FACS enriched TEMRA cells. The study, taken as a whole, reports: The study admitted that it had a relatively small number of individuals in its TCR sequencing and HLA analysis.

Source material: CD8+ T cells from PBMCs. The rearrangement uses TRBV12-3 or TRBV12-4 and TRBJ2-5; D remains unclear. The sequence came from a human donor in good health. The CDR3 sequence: CASSYGTRETQYF. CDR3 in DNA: TGTGCCAGCAGTTACGGAACGCGAGAGACCCAGTACTTC.